The entry that follows covers one T cell receptor beta chain sequence. The antigen it binds to is not known. The record has no base qualities; no much larger clone is one base away. Genomic DNA was extracted from sorted cells using the Qiagen DNeasy Kit. The immunoSEQ platform was used for deep sequencing of the TCR beta chain. The original pipeline was this. Repertoire data analysis was performed with the immunoSEQ Analyzer software. TCRdb re-hosts the immuneACCESS table, in-frame sequences only. Its copies lack some clones; in the studies checked, an unresolved V gene accounts for under half of them, and the cause for the rest is not known. V and J calls and clone size are copied from that table; D and trimming were computed from the DNA. Here the sample has 22,000 or so clones; over 65% occur a single time. Clones ranked in the top ten supply roughly 26% of the sample. The data originate from a study of EBV T-cell therapy then PD-1 blockade in nasopharyngeal carcinoma (dated by TCRdb to the early 2020s).

Taken from the germline V gene, the CDR1 and CDR2 loops are MGHRA and YSYEKL. The CDR3 has 15 amino acids, counting the end cysteine and phenylalanine. The entry retains the CDR3 DNA only, 45 bases that are in frame from base 1. V is pared back by 0 bases and J by 6 bases, with 11 bases lying between the germline termini. According to the study, the label for this sample's treatment or condition signals: AdE1-LMPpoly-expanded autologous EBV-specific T-cell therapy followed by anti-PD-1 nivolumab. The source material was CD8+ T cells from blood, sampled at day -245 from a patient whose treatment included autologous EBV-specific T cells and nivolumab. The chain employs TRBV4-1 and TRBJ2-2, with the D gene not clear enough to name. The origin of this receptor is a man aged 35 to 55 with nasopharyngeal carcinoma. The DNA is as follows: TGCGCCAGCAGCCAAGAGGACCCCTGGCCCGGGGAGCTGTTTTTT. This encodes CASSQEDPWPGELFF.